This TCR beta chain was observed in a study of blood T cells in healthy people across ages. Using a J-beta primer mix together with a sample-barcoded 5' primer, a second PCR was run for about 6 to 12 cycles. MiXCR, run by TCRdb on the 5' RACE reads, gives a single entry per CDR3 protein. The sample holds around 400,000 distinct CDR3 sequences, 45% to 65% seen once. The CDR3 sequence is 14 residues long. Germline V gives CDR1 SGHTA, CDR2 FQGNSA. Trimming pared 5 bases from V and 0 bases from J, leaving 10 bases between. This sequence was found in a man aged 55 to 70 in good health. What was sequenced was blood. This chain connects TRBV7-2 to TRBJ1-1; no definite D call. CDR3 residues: CASSVFGMNTEAFF. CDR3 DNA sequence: TGTGCCAGCAGCGTTTTCGGGATGAACACTGAAGCTTTCTTT.